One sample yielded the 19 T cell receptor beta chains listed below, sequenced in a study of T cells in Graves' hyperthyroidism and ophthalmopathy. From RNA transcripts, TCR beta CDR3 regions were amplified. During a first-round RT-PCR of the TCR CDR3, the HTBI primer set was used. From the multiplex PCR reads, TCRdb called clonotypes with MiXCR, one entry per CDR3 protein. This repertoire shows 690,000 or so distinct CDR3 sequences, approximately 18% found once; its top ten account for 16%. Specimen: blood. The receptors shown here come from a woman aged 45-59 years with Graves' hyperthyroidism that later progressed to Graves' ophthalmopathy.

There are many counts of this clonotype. The CDR3: CASSQMASGAPDTQYF. CDR3 DNA: TGTGCCAGCAGCCAAATGGCTAGCGGGGCGCCAGATACGCAGTATTTT. This rearrangement joins TRBV3-1 to TRBJ2-3; TRBD2 agrees at 9 bases. Trimming cost V 2 bases and J 4 bases; bases outside gene matches: 7. The germline gives CDR1 LGHDT, CDR2 YNNKEL (reference sequence). The CDR3 sequence is 16 residues long.

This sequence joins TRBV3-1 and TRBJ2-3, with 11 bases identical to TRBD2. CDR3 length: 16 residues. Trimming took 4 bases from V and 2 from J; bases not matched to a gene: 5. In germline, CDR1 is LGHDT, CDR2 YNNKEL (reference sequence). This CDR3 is CASSPLAGGATDTQYF. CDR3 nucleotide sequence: TGTGCCAGCAGCCCCCTAGCGGGGGGCGCCACAGATACGCAGTATTTT.

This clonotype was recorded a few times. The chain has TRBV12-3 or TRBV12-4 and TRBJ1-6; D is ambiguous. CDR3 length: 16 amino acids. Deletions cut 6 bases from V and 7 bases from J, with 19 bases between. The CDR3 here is CASSRSPGRPNSPLHF. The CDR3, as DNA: TGTGCCAGCAGCCGTAGCCCAGGACGTCCAAATTCACCCCTCCACTTT.

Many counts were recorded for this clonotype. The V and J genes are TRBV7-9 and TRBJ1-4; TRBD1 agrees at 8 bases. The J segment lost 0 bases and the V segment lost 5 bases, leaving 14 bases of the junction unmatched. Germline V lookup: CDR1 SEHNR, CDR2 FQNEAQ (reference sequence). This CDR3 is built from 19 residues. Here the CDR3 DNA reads TGTGCCAGCAGCCCGATCCGGGACAGGAGATATGCAACTAATGAAAAACTGTTTTTT. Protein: CASSPIRDRRYATNEKLFF.

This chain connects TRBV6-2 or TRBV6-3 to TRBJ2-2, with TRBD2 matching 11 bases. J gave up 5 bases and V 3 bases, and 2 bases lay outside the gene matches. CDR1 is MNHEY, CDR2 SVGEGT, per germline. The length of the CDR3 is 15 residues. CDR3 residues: CASSYTSGGTGELFF. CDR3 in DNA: TGTGCCAGCAGTTATACTAGCGGGGGAACCGGGGAGCTGTTTTTT.

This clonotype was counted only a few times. The CDR3 here is CASSEAGGGTRGQGANPYQETQYF. The CDR3 nucleotides read TGTGCCAGCAGTGAAGCGGGAGGGGGCACCAGGGGACAGGGGGCGAATCCGTACCAAGAGACCCAGTACTTC. The J gene is TRBJ2-5, the V gene TRBV6-1, with 12 bases aligning to TRBD1. The J segment lost 0 bases and the V segment lost 0 bases, leaving 23 bases of the junction unmatched. CDR1 and CDR2 from the germline V gene are MNHNS and SASEGT. The CDR3 runs to 24 residues.

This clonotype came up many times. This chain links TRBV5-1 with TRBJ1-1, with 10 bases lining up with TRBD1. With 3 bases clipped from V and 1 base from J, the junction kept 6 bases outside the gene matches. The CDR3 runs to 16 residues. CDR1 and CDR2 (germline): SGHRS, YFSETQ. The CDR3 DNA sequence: TGCGCCAGCAGCTCACCGGGACAGGGGTCGAACACTGAAGCTTTCTTT. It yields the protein CASSSPGQGSNTEAFF.

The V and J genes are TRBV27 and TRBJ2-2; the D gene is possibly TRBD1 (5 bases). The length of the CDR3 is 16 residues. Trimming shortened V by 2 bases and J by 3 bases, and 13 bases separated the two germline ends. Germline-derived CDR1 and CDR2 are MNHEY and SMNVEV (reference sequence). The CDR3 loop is CASSLLRVGDTGELFF. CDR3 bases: TGTGCCAGCAGTTTACTCAGGGTAGGGGACACCGGGGAGCTGTTTTTT.

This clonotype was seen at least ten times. The CDR3 DNA follows: TGCGCCAGCAATGAGTACAATGAGCAGTTCTTC. The encoded protein is CASNEYNEQFF. V is TRBV5-1 and J is TRBJ2-1; D is undetermined. The CDR3 length is 11 residues. Germline values: CDR1 SGHRS, CDR2 YFSETQ. V lost 6 bases to trimming and J lost 4 bases, with 5 bases between them.

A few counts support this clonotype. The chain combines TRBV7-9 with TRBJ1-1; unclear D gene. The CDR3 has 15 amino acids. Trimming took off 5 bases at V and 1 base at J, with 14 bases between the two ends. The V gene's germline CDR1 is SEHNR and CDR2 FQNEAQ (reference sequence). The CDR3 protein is CASSPFIGENTEAFF. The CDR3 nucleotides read TGTGCCAGCAGCCCGTTTATAGGAGAGAACACTGAAGCTTTCTTT. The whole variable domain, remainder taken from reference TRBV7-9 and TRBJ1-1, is DTGVSQNPRHKITKRGQNVTFRCDPISEHNRLYWYRQTLGQGPEFLTYFQNEAQLEKSRLLSDRFSAERPKGSFSTLEIQRTEQGDSAMYLCASSPFIGENTEAFFGQGTRLTVV.

The CDR3 reads CASRPGTGGSTDTQYF. Here the CDR3 DNA reads TGTGCCAGCAGACCCGGGACAGGGGGGAGCACAGATACGCAGTATTTT. The genes are TRBV6-5 and TRBJ2-3, with 11 bases fitting TRBD1. V gave up 6 bases and J gave up 0 bases; unmatched junction bases: 5. The CDR3 sequence is 16 residues long. The germline CDR1 and CDR2 sequences are MNHEY and SVGAGI.

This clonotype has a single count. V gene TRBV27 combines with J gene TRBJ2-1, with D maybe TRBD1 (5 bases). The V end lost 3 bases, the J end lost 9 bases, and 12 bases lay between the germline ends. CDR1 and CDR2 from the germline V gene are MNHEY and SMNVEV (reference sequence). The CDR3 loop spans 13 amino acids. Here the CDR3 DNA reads TGTGCCAGCAGTTTCCTCTCAGGGCGTGAGCAGTTCTTC. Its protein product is CASSFLSGREQFF.

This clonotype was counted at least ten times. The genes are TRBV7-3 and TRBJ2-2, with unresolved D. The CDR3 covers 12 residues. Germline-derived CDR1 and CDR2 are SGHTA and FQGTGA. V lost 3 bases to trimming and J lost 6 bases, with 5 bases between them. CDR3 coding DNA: TGTGCCAGCAGCTTCGCGGCCGGGGAGCTGTTTTTT. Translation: CASSFAAGELFF.

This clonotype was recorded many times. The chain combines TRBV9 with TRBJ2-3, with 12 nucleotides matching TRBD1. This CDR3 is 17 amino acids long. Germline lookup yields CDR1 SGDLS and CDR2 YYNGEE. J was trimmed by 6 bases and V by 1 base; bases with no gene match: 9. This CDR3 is CASSVSGTGGASDTQYF. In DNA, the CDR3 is TGTGCCAGCAGCGTATCGGGGACAGGGGGCGCATCGGATACGCAGTATTTT.

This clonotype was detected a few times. CDR3: CASSGGGAHTEAFF. The CDR3 bases are TGTGCCAGCAGCGGGGGAGGGGCGCATACTGAAGCTTTCTTT. This rearrangement joins TRBV6-1 to TRBJ1-1; tentative D call: TRBD1 (5 bases). CDR1 is MNHNS and CDR2 is SASEGT in the germline V gene. This CDR3 is 14 amino acids long. Trimming shortened V by 6 bases and J by 5 bases, and 16 bases separated the two germline ends.

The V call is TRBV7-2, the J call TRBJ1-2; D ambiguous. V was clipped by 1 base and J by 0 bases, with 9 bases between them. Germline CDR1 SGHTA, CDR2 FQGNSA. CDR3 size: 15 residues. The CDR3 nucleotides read TGTGCCAGCAGCTTAGTACGAGCTTCTAACTATGGCTACACCTTC. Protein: CASSLVRASNYGYTF. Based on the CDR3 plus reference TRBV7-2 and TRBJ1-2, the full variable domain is GAGVSQSPSNKVTEKGKDVELRCDPISGHTALYWYRQSLGQGLEFLIYFQGNSAPDKSGLPSDRFSAERTGGSVSTLTIQRTQQEDSAVYLCASSLVRASNYGYTFGSGTRLTVV.

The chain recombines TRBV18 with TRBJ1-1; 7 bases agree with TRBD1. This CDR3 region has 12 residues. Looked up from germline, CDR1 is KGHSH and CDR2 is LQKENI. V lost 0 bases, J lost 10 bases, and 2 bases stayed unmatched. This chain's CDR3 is CASSPPQGTAFF. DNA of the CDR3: TGTGCCAGCTCACCACCACAGGGGACAGCTTTCTTT.

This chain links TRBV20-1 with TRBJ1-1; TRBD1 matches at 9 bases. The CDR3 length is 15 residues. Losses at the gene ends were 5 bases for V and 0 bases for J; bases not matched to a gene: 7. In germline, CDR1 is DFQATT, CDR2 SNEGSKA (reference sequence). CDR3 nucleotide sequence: TGCAGTGCTTATGACAGGGGGGCTATGAACACTGAAGCTTTCTTT. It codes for CSAYDRGAMNTEAFF.

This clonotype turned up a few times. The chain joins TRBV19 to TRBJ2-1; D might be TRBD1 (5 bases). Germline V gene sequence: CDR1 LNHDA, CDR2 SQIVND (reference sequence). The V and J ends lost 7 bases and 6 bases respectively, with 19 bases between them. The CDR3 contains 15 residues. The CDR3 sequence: CASTVRTNTLNEQFF. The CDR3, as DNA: TGTGCCAGTACGGTCAGGACAAATACGCTCAATGAGCAGTTCTTC.